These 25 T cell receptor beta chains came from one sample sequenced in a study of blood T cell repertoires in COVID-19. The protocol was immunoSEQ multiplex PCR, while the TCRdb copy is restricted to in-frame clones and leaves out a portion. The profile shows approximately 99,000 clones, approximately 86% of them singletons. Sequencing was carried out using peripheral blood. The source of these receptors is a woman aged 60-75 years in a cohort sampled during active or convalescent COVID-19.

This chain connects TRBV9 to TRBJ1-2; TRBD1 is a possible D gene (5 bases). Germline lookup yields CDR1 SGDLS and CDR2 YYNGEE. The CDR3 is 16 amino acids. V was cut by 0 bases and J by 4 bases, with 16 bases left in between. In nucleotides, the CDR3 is TGTGCCAGCAGCGTAGCAGCCATGGGGCAGTTCTATGGCTACACCTTC. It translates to CASSVAAMGQFYGYTF.

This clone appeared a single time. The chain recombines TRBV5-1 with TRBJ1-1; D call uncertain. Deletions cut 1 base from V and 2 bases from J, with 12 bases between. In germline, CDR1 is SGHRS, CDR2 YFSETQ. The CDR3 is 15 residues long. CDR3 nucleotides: TGCGCCAGCAGCTTGAATGAGGGTCGAAACACTGAAGCTTTCTTT. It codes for CASSLNEGRNTEAFF.

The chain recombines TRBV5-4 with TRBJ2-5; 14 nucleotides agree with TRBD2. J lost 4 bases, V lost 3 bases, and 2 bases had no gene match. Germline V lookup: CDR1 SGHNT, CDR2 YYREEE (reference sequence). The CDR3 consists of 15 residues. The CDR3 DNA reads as TGTGCCAGCAGCTCGGGACTAGCGGGAGTAGAGACCCAGTACTTC. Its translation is CASSSGLAGVETQYF.

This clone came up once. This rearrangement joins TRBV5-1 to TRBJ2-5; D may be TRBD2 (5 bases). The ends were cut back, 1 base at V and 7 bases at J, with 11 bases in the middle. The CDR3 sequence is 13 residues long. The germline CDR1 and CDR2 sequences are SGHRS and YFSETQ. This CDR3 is CASSLRHEGTQYF. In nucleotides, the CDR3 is TGCGCCAGCAGCTTGAGGCATGAGGGGACCCAGTACTTC.

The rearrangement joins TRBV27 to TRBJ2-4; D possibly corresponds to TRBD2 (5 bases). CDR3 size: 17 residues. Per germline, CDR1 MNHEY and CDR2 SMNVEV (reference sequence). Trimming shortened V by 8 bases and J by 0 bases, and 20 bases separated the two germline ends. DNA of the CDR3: TGTGCCAGCTTACCCCGTCTCACCGGACTAGCCAAAAACATTCAGTACTTC. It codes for CASLPRLTGLAKNIQYF.

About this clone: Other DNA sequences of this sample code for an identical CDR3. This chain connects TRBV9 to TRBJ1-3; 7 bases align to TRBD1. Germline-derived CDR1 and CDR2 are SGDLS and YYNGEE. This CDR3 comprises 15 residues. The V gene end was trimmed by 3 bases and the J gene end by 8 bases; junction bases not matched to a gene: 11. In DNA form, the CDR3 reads TGTGCCAGCAGCGGGTCCGGAACAGGGGAGTACACCATATATTTT. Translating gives CASSGSGTGEYTIYF.

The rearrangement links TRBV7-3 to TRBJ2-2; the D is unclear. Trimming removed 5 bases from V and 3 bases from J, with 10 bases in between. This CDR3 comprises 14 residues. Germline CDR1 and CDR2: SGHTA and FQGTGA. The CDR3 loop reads CASSPSRDTGELFF. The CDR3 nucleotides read TGTGCCAGCAGCCCAAGCCGGGACACCGGGGAGCTGTTTTTT.

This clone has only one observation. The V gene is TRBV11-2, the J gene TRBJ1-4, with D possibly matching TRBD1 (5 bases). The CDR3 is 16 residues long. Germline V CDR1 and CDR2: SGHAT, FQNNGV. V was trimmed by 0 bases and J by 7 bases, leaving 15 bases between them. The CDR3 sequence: CASSLDLGGAGEKLFF. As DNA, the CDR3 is TGTGCCAGCAGCTTAGATCTCGGAGGGGCTGGTGAAAAACTGTTTTTT.

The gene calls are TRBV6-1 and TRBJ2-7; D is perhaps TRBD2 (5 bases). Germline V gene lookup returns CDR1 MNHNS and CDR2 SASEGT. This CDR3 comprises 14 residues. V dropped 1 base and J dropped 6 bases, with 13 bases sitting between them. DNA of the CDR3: TGTGCCAGCAGTGAAGTCGGGGTTATGAGCGAGCAGTACTTC. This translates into CASSEVGVMSEQYF.

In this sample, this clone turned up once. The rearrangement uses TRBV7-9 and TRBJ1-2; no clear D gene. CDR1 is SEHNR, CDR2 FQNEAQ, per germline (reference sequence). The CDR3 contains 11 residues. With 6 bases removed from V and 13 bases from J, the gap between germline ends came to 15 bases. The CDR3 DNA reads TGTGCCAGCAGTAAGATGGCAGCGGGCACCTTC. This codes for CASSKMAAGTF.

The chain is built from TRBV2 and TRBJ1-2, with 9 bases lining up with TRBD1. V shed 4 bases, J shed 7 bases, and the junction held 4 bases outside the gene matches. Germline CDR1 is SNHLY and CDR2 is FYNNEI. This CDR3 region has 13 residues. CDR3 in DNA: TGTGCCAGCAGTGTACAGGGGGCGCGTGGCTACACCTTC. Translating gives CASSVQGARGYTF.

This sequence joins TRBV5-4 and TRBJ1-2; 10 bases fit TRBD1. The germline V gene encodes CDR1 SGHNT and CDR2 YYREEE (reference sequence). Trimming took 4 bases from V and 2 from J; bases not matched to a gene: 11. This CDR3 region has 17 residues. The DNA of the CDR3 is TGTGCCAGCAGCCCAGTCGGGACAGGGGCCCTCAACTATGGCTACACCTTC. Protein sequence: CASSPVGTGALNYGYTF.

CDR3 nucleotide sequence: TGCGCCAGCAGCCGGGGACAGGGGAGTTTTGAGGAGCAGTACTTC. This translates into CASSRGQGSFEEQYF. The chain carries TRBV5-1 and TRBJ2-7; 10 bases are shared with TRBD1. In germline, CDR1 is SGHRS, CDR2 YFSETQ. Unmatched junction bases numbered 11, after V lost 4 bases and J lost 7 bases. The CDR3 extends over 15 amino acids.

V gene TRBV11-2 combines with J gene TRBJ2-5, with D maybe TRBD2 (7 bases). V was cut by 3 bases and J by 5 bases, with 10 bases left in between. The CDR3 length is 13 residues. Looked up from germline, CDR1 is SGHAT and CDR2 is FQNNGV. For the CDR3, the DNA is TGTGCCAGCAGCTTCGGGGGGCGCGAGACCCAGTACTTC. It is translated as CASSFGGRETQYF. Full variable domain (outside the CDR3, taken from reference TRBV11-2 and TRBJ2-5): EAGVAQSPRYKIIEKRQSVAFWCNPISGHATLYWYQQILGQGPKLLIQFQNNGVVDDSQLPKDRFSAERLKGVDSTLKIQPAKLEDSAVYLCASSFGGRETQYFGPGTRLLVL.

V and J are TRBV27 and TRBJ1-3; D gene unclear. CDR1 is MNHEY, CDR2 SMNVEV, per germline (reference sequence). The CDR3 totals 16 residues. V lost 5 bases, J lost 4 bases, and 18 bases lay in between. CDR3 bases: TGTGCCAGCAGTCCAAAAGGTCCGGGGTGGGGAAACACCATATATTTT. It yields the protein CASSPKGPGWGNTIYF.

The CDR3, as DNA: TGTGCCAGCAGCGTAGCGGGGGAGGTGAACACTGAAGCTTTCTTT. Translation: CASSVAGEVNTEAFF. This chain joins TRBV9 and TRBJ1-1; D possibly corresponds to TRBD1 (5 bases). CDR3 size: 15 residues. V was shortened by 0 bases and J by 0 bases, with 9 bases between the two germline ends. Germline CDR1 SGDLS, CDR2 YYNGEE.

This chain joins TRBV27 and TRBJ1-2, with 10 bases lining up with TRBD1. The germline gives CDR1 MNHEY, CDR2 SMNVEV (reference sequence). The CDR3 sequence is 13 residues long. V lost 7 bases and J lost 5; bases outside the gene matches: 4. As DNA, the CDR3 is TGTGCCAGCAAGGGGACAGGGGAATATGGCTACACCTTC. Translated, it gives CASKGTGEYGYTF.

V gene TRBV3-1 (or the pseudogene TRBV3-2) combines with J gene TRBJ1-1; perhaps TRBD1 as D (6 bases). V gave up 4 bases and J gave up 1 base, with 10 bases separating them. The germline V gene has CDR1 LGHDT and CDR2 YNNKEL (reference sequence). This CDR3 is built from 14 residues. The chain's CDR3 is CASSRQVGNTEAFF. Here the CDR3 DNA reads TGTGCCAGCAGCCGACAGGTCGGGAACACTGAAGCTTTCTTT.

The DNA for the CDR3 is TGTGCCAGCAGTTTACAGGGGAATCAGCCCCAGCATTTT. Translated: CASSLQGNQPQHF. This chain links TRBV2 with TRBJ1-5, with 7 bases aligning to TRBD1. The V gene end was trimmed by 5 bases and the J gene end by 4 bases; junction bases not matched to a gene: 2. The CDR3 length is 13 residues. The germline CDR1 and CDR2 sequences are SNHLY and FYNNEI.

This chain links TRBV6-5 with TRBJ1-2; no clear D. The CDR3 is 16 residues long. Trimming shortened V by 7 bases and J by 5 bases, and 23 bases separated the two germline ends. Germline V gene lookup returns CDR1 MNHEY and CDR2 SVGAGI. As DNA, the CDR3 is TGTGCCAGCACTTATAATCCCAGCGACCGCTTTTATGGCTACACCTTC. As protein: CASTYNPSDRFYGYTF.

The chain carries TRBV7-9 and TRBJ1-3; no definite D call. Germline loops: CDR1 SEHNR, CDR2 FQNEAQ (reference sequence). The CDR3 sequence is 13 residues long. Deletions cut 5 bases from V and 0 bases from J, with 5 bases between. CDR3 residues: CASSPISGNTIYF. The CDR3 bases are TGTGCCAGCAGCCCTATCTCTGGAAACACCATATATTTT.

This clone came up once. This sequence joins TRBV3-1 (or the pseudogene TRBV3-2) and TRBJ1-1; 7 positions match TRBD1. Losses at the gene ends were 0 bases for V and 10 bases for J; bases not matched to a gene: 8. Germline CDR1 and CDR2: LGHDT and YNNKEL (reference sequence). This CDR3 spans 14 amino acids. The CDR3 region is CASSQDQGVGRAFF. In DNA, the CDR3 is TGTGCCAGCAGCCAAGATCAGGGGGTTGGTAGAGCTTTCTTT.

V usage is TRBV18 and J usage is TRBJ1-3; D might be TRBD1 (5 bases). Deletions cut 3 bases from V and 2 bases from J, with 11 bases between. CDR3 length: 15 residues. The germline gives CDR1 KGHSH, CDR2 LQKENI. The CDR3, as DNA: TGTGCCAGCTCACCGTCGGGGGGAACTGGAAACACCATATATTTT. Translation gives CASSPSGGTGNTIYF.

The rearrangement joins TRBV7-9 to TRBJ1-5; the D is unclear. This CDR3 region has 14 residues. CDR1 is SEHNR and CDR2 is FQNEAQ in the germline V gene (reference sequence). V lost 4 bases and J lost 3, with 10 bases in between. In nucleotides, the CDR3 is TGTGCCAGCAGCTATTTCGGACTCAATCAGCCCCAGCATTTT. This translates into CASSYFGLNQPQHF.

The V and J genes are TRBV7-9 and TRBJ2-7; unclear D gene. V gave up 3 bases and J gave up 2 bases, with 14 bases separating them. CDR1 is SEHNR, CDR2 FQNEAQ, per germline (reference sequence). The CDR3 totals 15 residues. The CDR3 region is CASSLSGSNPYEQYF. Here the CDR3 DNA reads TGTGCCAGCAGCTTGTCTGGCTCGAATCCCTACGAGCAGTACTTC. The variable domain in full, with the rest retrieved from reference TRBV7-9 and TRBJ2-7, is DTGVSQNPRHKITKRGQNVTFRCDPISEHNRLYWYRQTLGQGPEFLTYFQNEAQLEKSRLLSDRFSAERPKGSFSTLEIQRTEQGDSAMYLCASSLSGSNPYEQYFGPGTRLTVT.